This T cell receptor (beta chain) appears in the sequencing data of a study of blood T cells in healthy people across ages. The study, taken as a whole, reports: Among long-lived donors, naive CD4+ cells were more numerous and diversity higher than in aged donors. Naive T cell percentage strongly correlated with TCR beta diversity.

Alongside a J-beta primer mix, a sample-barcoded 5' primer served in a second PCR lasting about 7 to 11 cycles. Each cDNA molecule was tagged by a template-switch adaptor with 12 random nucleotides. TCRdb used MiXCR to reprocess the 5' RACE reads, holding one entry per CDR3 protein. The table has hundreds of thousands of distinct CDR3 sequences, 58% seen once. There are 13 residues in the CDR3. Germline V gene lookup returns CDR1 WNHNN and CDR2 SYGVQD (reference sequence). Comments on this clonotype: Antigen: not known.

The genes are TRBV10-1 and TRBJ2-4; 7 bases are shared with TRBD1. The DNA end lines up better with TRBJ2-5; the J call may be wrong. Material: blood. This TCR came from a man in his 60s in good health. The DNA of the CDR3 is TGCGCCAGCAGTACCGGACAGGCGGAGACCCAGTACTTC. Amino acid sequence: CASSTGQAETQYF.